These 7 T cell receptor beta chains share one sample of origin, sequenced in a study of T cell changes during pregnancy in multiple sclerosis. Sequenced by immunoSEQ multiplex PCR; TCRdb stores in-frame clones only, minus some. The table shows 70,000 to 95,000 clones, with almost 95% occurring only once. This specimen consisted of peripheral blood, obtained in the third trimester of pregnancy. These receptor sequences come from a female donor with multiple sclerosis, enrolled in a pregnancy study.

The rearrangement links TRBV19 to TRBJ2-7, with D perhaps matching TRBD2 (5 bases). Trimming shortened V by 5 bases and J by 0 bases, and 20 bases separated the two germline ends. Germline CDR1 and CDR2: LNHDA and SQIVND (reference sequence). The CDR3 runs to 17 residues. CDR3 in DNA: TGTGCCAGTAGTCCCCCTTGGGGTGAGGGTTCCTCCTACGAGCAGTACTTC. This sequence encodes CASSPPWGEGSSYEQYF.

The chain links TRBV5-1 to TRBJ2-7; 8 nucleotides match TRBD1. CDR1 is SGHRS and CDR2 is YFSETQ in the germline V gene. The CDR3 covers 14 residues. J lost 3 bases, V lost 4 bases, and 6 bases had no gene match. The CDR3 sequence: CASSPGTGVYEQYF. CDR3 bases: TGCGCCAGCAGCCCCGGGACAGGCGTCTACGAGCAGTACTTC.

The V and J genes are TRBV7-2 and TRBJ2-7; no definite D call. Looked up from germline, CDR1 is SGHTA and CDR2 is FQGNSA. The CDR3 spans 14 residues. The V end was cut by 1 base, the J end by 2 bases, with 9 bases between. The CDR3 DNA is TGTGCCAGCAGCTTAGGGCTAGGCCCCTACGAGCAGTACTTC. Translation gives CASSLGLGPYEQYF.

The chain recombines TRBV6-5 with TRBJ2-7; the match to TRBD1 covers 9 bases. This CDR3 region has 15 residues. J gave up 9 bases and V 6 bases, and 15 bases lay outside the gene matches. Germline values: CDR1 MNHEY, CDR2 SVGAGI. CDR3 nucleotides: TGTGCCAGCAGGCTACAGGGGGCGGATAGAGAGGGGCAGTACTTC. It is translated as CASRLQGADREGQYF.

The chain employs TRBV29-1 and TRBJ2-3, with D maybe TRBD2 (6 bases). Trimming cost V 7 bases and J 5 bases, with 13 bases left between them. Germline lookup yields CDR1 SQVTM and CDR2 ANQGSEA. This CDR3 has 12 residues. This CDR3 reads CSEQLGGDTQYF. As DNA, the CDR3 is TGCAGCGAACAGCTCGGGGGAGATACGCAGTATTTT.

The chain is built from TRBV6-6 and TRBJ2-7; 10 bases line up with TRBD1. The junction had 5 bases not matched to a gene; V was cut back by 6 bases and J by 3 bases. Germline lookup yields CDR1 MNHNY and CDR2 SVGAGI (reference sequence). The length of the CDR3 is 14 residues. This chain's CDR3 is CASSQTGGLYEQYF. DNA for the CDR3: TGTGCCAGCAGCCAGACAGGGGGCCTCTACGAGCAGTACTTC.

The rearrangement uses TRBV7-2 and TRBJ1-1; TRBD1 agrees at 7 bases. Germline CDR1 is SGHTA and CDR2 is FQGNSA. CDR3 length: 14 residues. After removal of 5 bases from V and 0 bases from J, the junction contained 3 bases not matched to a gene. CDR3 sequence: CASSTGQMNTEAFF. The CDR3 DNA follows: TGTGCCAGCAGCACGGGACAGATGAACACTGAAGCTTTCTTT.